Sequencing of this TCR beta chain was carried out in a study of blood T cell repertoires in COVID-19. In the study overall: The analysed material was cDNA or gDNA that came from T cells, B-cell-depleted T cells, or PBMCs.

The ends lost 1 base at V and 1 base at J; junction bases unmatched: 2. The CDR3 is 15 residues long. Germline-derived CDR1 and CDR2 are SGHRS and YFSETQ. Sequencing was performed with immunoSEQ multiplex PCR; in TCRdb, only in-frame clones are kept and a portion is missing. The sample has 250,000 to 300,000 clones; approximately 84% are singletons. Recruitment covered under 25 US areas and drew participants whose ages spanned about 18 to 90 years. Participant reports of clinical history set cohort assignment. The V call is TRBV5-1, the J call TRBJ2-1; 7 nucleotides align to TRBD1. The sequenced sample was PBMCs or T cells enriched from blood (not recorded which). The clonotype originates from a man aged 18 to 35 who had recovered from COVID-19. The CDR3 region has the DNA TGCGCCAGCAGCTTGACAGGGGAGTCCTACAATGAGCAGTTCTTC. This encodes CASSLTGESYNEQFF.